This T cell receptor beta chain came from a study of cytomegalovirus exposure and HLA in healthy donors. Study observations and caveats: A later analysis showed that HLA-associated TCR beta chains had undergone more clonal expansion than equally common others. 87-base-pair reads could not separate some V segments, including TRBV6-2 and TRBV6-3. The study labeled under 200 TCR beta chains cytomegalovirus-associated.

Both 60 Vbeta primers and 13 Jbeta primers went into the PCR. Sequencing was performed with immunoSEQ multiplex PCR; in TCRdb, only in-frame clones are kept and a portion is missing. The top ten hold more than 5% of the sample, which has under 70,000 clones, roughly 73% seen once. Germline values: CDR1 SQVTM, CDR2 ANQGSEA. After removal of 6 bases from V and 3 bases from J, the junction contained 8 bases not matched to a gene. The CDR3 is made up of 13 amino acids. To note about this clone: Its specificity is not known.

The chain carries TRBV29-1 and TRBJ2-7, with 7 positions matching TRBD1. This receptor was identified in a male donor in good health and CMV-seropositive. Sample: PBMCs. The CDR3 coding sequence is TGCAGCGTGGCGAGGGACAGCTTCTACGAGCAGTACTTC. Amino acids: CSVARDSFYEQYF.